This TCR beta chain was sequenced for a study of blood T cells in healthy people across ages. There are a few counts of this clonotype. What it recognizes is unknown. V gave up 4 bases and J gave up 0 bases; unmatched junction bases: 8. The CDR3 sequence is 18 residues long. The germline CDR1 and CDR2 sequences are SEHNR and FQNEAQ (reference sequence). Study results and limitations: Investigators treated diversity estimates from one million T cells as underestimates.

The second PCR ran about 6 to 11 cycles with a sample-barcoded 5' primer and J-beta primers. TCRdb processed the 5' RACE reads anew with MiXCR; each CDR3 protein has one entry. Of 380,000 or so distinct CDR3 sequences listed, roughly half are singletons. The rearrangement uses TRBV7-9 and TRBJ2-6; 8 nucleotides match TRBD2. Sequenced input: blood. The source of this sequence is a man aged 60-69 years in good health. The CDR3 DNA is TGTGCCAGCAGCTCCCCGGGACTAGGAATCTCTGGGGCCAACGTCCTGACTTTC. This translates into CASSSPGLGISGANVLTF.